Following are 18 T cell receptor beta chains from one sample sequenced in a study of read filtering for tumor transcriptome and immune sequencing. From about 0.4 ug of RNA, a library with molecular barcoded alpha/delta and beta/gamma adaptors was made. TCRdb processed the reads anew with MiXCR; each CDR3 protein has one entry. The sample lists 35,000 to 50,000 distinct CDR3 sequences; 20% were seen once. The specimen was a population of CD138-negative cells sorted from bone marrow. Every receptor here comes from a donor at least 40 years old with multiple myeloma.

Comments on this clonotype: An end of the junction differs from the germline gene, which may be a read error. V is TRBV7-9 and J is TRBJ2-1; D is possibly TRBD2 (5 bases). The length of the CDR3 is 12 residues. Germline assignment: CDR1 SEHNR and CDR2 FQNEAQ (reference sequence). The CDR3 nucleotides are TGTGCCAGAAGCTACTCTAGCTATGAGCAGTTCTTC. Translating gives CARSYSSYEQFF.

In its sample, this clonotype was seen many times. The chain links TRBV6-1 to TRBJ1-1; D remains ambiguous. Between the trimmed V and J ends, which lost 3 bases and 7 bases, there was a span of 15 bases. The germline CDR1 and CDR2 sequences are MNHNS and SASEGT. This CDR3 spans 14 amino acids. CDR3 residues: CASSESWTGGEAFF. In nucleotides, the CDR3 is TGTGCCAGCAGTGAGAGCTGGACTGGTGGTGAAGCTTTCTTT.

This clonotype was counted many times. The chain carries TRBV7-8 and TRBJ2-1; TRBD2 aligns across 9 bases. Germline V gene lookup returns CDR1 SGHVS and CDR2 FQNEAQ. After removal of 2 bases from V and 4 bases from J, the junction contained 3 bases not matched to a gene. The CDR3 length is 15 residues. CDR3 amino acids: CASSLPSGTYNEQFF. DNA for the CDR3: TGTGCCAGCAGCTTACCTAGCGGGACTTACAATGAGCAGTTCTTC.

The sample holds many counts of this clonotype. The chain uses TRBV15 and TRBJ2-6; D is unresolved. Trimming removed 4 bases at V and 0 bases at J, with 13 bases between. Germline lookup yields CDR1 LNHNV and CDR2 YYDKDF (reference sequence). The CDR3 is 17 amino acids. The CDR3 region is CATSKGPVTSGANVLTF. The CDR3 DNA reads as TGTGCCACCAGCAAAGGGCCAGTAACCTCTGGGGCCAACGTCCTGACTTTC.

Many counts were recorded for this clonotype. The rearrangement uses TRBV6-1 and TRBJ1-1, with 10 bases fitting TRBD1. Germline CDR1 reads MNHNS; CDR2 reads SASEGT. This CDR3 has 16 amino acids. J lost 3 bases, V lost 4 bases, and 8 bases had no gene match. The CDR3 DNA is TGTGCCAGCAGTGTGGAGACAGGGGGCTTCTACACTGAAGCTTTCTTT. Amino acids: CASSVETGGFYTEAFF.

V is TRBV14 and J is TRBJ2-1; no definite D call. Trimming left V 1 base short and J 9 bases short, with 4 bases between. This CDR3 region has 11 residues. Germline-derived CDR1 and CDR2 are SGHDN and FVKESK. The CDR3 DNA sequence: TGTGCCAGCAGCCAAGGAGGTGAGCAGTTCTTC. Residues: CASSQGGEQFF.

This clonotype has ten or more counts. The gene calls are TRBV28 and TRBJ1-5; D remains ambiguous. The germline V gene encodes CDR1 MDHEN and CDR2 SYDVKM. V dropped 2 bases and J dropped 2 bases, with 10 bases sitting between them. The CDR3 extends over 15 amino acids. This CDR3 reads CASSLAGPGNQPQHF. CDR3 in DNA: TGTGCCAGCAGTTTAGCCGGGCCGGGCAATCAGCCCCAGCATTTT.

The J gene is TRBJ2-1, the V gene TRBV28, with 9 bases that match TRBD2. The germline V gene encodes CDR1 MDHEN and CDR2 SYDVKM. The CDR3 has 14 residues. J lost 7 bases, V lost 3 bases, and 4 bases had no gene match. The CDR3 spells CASSLGGRANEQFF. The CDR3 DNA reads TGTGCCAGCAGTTTGGGCGGGAGGGCGAATGAGCAGTTCTTC.

To note about this clonotype: A far larger clone is only one base removed, so a read error is likely. The V call is TRBV29-1, the J call TRBJ1-4; TRBD2 agrees at 8 bases. The J call could be wrong; TRBJ2-3 is a better fit for the DNA end. The germline V gene encodes CDR1 SQVTM and CDR2 ANQGSEA. CDR3 size: 14 residues. The CDR3 bases are TGCAGCGTTGAACGGACTAGCCTCACAGGTACGCAGTATTTT. It codes for CSVERTSLTGTQYF.

This clonotype was seen ten or more times. This chain's CDR3 is CASSLDAGGIGSPLHF. CDR3 nucleotide sequence: TGTGCCAGCAGCTTAGATGCAGGGGGCATCGGTTCACCCCTCCACTTT. The rearrangement uses TRBV7-6 and TRBJ1-6, with TRBD1 identical over 8 bases. Germline CDR1 is SGHVS and CDR2 is FNYEAQ. The J segment lost 9 bases and the V segment lost 1 base, leaving 8 bases of the junction unmatched. The CDR3 is 16 amino acids.

There are many counts of this clonotype. The genes are TRBV27 and TRBJ1-1; D may be TRBD1 (5 bases). Germline V gives CDR1 MNHEY, CDR2 SMNVEV (reference sequence). The V end was cut by 5 bases, the J end by 1 base, with 8 bases between. The CDR3 sequence is 13 residues long. This CDR3 reads CASSPGQNTEAFF. CDR3 coding DNA: TGTGCCAGCAGTCCCGGACAGAACACTGAAGCTTTCTTT.

This clonotype was counted between two and nine times. The chain is built from TRBV29-1 and TRBJ1-1; 7 bases align to TRBD1. The CDR3 sequence is 14 residues long. Germline V CDR1 and CDR2: SQVTM, ANQGSEA. The junction had 6 bases not matched to a gene; V was cut back by 5 bases and J by 0 bases. CDR3 nucleotides: TGCAGCGTTACCCAGACAGGGATGAACACTGAAGCTTTCTTT. Translating gives CSVTQTGMNTEAFF.

Of note for this clonotype: Sequence at one end of the junction differs from germline and may be a read error. The chain combines TRBV30 with TRBJ2-2; D not certain. Germline CDR1 reads GTSNPN; CDR2 reads SVGIG (reference sequence). The CDR3 runs 15 residues. CDR3 sequence: CAWTRITLNIGELFF. The CDR3 DNA reads as TGTGCCTGGACTCGAATTACCCTGAACATCGGGGAGCTGTTTTTT.

In its sample, this clonotype was seen a few times. V usage is TRBV6-5 and J usage is TRBJ2-3; TRBD2 matches at 7 bases. V lost 4 bases, J lost 5 bases, and 6 bases stayed unmatched. CDR3 size: 14 residues. Germline CDR1 MNHEY, CDR2 SVGAGI. CDR3 amino acids: CASSSTGGQDTQYF. The CDR3 region has the DNA TGTGCCAGCAGTTCAACGGGAGGTCAAGATACGCAGTATTTT.

This clonotype was counted only a few times. Possible read error: a much larger clone is one base away. The chain uses TRBV6-2 or TRBV6-3 and TRBJ2-7; no definite D call. Germline assignment: CDR1 MNHEY and CDR2 SVGEGT. The CDR3 consists of 14 residues. The DNA for the CDR3 is TGTGCCAGCAGTTACCCCGGTCCTTCCTACGGGCAGTACTTC. Amino acid sequence: CASSYPGPSYGQYF.

The sample holds many counts of this clonotype. This chain connects TRBV27 to TRBJ2-1, with 7 bases lining up with TRBD2. The junction had 4 bases not matched to a gene; V was cut back by 0 bases and J by 5 bases. The V gene's germline CDR1 is MNHEY and CDR2 SMNVEV (reference sequence). CDR3 size: 15 residues. The CDR3 sequence: CASSLSASGNNEQFF. CDR3 DNA sequence: TGTGCCAGCAGTTTATCGGCTAGCGGTAACAATGAGCAGTTCTTC.

This clonotype has ten or more counts. The genes are TRBV9 and TRBJ2-2, with D perhaps matching TRBD1 or TRBD2 (5 bases each). This CDR3 is built from 19 residues. With 0 bases removed from V and 2 bases from J, the gap between germline ends came to 20 bases. Germline V CDR1 and CDR2: SGDLS, YYNGEE. The CDR3 DNA sequence: TGTGCCAGCAGCGTAGCGGCTAGCTTACGCAGGGCCAACACCGGGGAGCTGTTTTTT. Amino acid sequence: CASSVAASLRRANTGELFF.

This clonotype was observed at least ten times. The CDR3 DNA reads as TGTGCCAGCAGCCGTGGTCTGTACAATGAGCAGTTCTTC. It translates to CASSRGLYNEQFF. The V gene is TRBV27, the J gene TRBJ2-1; no reliable D call. This CDR3 contains 13 residues. Trimming removed 6 bases from V and 4 bases from J, with 10 bases in between. Germline V lookup: CDR1 MNHEY, CDR2 SMNVEV (reference sequence).